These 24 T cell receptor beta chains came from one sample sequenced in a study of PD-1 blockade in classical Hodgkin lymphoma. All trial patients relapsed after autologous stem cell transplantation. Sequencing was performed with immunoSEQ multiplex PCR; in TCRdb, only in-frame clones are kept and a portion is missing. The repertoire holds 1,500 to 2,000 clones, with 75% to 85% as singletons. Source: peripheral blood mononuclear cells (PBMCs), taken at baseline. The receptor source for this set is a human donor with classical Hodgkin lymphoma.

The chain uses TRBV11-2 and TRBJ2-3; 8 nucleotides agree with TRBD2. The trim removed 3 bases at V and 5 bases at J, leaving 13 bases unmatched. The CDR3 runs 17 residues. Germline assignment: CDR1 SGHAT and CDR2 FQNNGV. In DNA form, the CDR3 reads TGTGCCAGCAGCTTGTTGCTGTCGGGGGGGCCCGAAGATACGCAGTATTTT. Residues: CASSLLLSGGPEDTQYF.

CDR3 coding DNA: TGCGCCAGCAGTGATCCGAAGGGCTGGCTTGGCTACACCTTC. Protein: CASSDPKGWLGYTF. The V call is TRBV10-1, the J call TRBJ1-2, with D uncertain. The germline V gene has CDR1 WNHNN and CDR2 SYGVQD (reference sequence). The V gene lost 3 bases and the J gene lost 7 bases, with 15 bases spanning the gap. This CDR3 comprises 14 residues.

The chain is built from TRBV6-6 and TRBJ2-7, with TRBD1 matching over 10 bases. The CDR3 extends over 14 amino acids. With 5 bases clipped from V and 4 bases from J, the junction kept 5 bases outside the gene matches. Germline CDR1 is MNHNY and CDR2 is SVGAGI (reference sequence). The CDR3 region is CASSRAGQGYEQYF. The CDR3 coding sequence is TGTGCCAGCAGTCGAGCGGGACAGGGGTACGAGCAGTACTTC.

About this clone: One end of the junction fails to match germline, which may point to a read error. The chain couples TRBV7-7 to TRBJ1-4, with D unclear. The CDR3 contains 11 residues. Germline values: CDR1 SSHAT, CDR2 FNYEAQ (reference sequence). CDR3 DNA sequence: TGTGCTAGCAGCTTTGTCGAAAAACTGTTTTTT. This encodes CASSFVEKLFF.

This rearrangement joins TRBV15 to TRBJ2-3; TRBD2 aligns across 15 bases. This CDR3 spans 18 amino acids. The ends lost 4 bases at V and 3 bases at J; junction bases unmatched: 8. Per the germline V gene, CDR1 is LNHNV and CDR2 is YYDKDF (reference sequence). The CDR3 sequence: CATSTPGLAGGGTDTQYF. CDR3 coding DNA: TGTGCCACCAGCACTCCGGGACTAGCGGGGGGAGGGACAGATACGCAGTATTTT. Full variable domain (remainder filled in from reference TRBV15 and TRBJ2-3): DAMVIQNPRYQVTQFGKPVTLSCSQTLNHNVMYWYQQKSSQAPKLLFHYYDKDFNNEADTPDNFQSRRPNTSFCFLDIRSPGLGDTAMYLCATSTPGLAGGGTDTQYFGPGTRLTVL.

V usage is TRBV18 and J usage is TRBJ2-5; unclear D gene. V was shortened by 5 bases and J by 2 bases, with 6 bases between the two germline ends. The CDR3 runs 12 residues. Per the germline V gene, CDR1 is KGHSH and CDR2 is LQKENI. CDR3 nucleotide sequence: TGTGCCAGCTCAGAACTACAAGAGACCCAGTACTTC. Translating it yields CASSELQETQYF.

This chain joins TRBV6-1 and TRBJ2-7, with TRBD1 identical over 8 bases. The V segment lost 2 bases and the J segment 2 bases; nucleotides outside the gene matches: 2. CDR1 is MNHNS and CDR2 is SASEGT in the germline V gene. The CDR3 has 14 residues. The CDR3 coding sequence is TGTGCCAGCAGTGAAAGGACAGGGCCCTACGAGCAGTACTTC. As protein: CASSERTGPYEQYF.

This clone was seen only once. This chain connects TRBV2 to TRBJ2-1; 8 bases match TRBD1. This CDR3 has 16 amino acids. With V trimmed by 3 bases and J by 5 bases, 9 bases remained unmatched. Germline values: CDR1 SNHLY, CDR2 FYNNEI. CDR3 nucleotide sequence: TGTGCCAGCAGTGACCCCGGGACAGGCAGAAACAATGAGCAGTTCTTC. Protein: CASSDPGTGRNNEQFF.

CDR3 DNA sequence: TGCAGCGTTGACTTGGAAAAACCCGGTGATACGCAGTATTTT. This encodes CSVDLEKPGDTQYF. The J gene is TRBJ2-3, the V gene TRBV29-1, with D unresolved. This CDR3 is built from 14 residues. Germline V gives CDR1 SQVTM, CDR2 ANQGSEA. The V end lost 3 bases, the J end lost 6 bases, and 16 bases lay between the germline ends.

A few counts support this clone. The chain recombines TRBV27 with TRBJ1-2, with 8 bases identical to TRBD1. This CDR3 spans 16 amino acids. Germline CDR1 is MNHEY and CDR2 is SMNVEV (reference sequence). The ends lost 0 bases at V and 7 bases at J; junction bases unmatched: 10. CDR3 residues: CASSLSLAGGVGGYTF. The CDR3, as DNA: TGTGCCAGCAGTTTATCGTTGGCAGGGGGCGTGGGTGGCTACACCTTC.

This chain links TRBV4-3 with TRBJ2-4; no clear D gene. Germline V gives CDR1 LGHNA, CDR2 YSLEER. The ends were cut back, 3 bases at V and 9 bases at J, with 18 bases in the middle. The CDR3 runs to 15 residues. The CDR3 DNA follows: TGCGCCAGCAGCCAGAAACAGAGTACACAAAGCATTCAGTACTTC. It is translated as CASSQKQSTQSIQYF.

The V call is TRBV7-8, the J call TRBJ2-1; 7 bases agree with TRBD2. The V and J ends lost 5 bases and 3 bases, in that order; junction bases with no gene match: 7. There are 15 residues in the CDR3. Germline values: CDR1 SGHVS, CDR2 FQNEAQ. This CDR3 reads CASSPGLLLYNEQFF. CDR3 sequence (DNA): TGTGCCAGCAGCCCGGGACTACTCCTCTACAATGAGCAGTTCTTC.

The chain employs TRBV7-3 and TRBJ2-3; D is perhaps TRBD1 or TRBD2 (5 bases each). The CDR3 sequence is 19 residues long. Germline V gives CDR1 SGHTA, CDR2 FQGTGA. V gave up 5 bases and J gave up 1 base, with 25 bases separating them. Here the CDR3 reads CASSPESGTLRWGTDTQYF. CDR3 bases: TGTGCCAGCAGCCCCGAATCCGGGACCCTGAGGTGGGGCACAGATACGCAGTATTTT.

The CDR3 is CASSGGVGLGASGNTIYF. The CDR3 DNA reads TGTGCCAGCAGTGGAGGGGTGGGCCTGGGGGCGAGTGGAAACACCATATATTTT. The V and J genes are TRBV6-1 and TRBJ1-3; D possibly corresponds to TRBD1 (6 bases). Trimming left V 4 bases short and J 3 bases short, with 22 bases between. Germline lookup yields CDR1 MNHNS and CDR2 SASEGT. The CDR3 is 18 residues long.

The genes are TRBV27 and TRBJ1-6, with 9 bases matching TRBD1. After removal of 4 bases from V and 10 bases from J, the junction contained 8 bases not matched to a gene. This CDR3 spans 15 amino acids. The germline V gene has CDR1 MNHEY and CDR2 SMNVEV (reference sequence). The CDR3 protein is CASSSRTGENSPLHF. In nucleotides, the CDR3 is TGTGCCAGCAGTTCGCGGACAGGGGAGAACTCACCCCTCCACTTT.

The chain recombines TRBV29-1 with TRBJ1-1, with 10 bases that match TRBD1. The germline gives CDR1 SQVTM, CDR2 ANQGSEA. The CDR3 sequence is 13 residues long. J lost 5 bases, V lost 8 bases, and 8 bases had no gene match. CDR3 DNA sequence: TGCAGCACTCGTGGGACAGGGGTAACTGAAGCTTTCTTT. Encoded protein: CSTRGTGVTEAFF.

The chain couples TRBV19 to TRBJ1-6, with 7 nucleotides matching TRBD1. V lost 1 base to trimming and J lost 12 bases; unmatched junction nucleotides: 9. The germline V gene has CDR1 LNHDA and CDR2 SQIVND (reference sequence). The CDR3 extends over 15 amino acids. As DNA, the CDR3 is TGTGCCAGTAGTATAGGCCCCCTGACAGGGCAACCCCTCCACTTT. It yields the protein CASSIGPLTGQPLHF.

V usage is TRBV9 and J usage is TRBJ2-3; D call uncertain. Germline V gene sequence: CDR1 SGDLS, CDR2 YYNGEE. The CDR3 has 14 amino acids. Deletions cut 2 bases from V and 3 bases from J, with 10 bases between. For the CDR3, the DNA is TGTGCCAGCAGCGTCAATATGGGGACAGATACGCAGTATTTT. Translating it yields CASSVNMGTDTQYF.

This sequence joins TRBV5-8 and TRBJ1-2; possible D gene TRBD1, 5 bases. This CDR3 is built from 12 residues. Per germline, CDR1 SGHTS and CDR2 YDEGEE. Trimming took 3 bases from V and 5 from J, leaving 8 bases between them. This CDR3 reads CASSSRGYGYTF. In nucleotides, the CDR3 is TGTGCCAGCAGCTCTAGGGGTTATGGCTACACCTTC.

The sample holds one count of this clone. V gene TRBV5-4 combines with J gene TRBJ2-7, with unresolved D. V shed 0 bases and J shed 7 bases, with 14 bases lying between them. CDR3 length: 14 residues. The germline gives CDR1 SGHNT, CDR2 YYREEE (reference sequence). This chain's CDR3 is CASSLATQVREQYF. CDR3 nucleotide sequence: TGTGCCAGCAGCTTGGCGACCCAAGTACGGGAGCAGTACTTC.

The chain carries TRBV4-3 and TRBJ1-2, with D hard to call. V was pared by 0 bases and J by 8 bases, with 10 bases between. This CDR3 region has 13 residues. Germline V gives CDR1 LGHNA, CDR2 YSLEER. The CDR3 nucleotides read TGCGCCAGCAGCCAAGATGAGGATTCGGGCTACACCTTC. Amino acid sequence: CASSQDEDSGYTF.

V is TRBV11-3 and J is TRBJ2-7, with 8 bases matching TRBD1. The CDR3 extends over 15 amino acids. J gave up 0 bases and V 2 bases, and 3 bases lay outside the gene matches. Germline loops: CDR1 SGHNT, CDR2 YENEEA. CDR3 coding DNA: TGTGCCAGCAGCTTAAGGACAGGGTCCTCCTACGAGCAGTACTTC. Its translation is CASSLRTGSSYEQYF.

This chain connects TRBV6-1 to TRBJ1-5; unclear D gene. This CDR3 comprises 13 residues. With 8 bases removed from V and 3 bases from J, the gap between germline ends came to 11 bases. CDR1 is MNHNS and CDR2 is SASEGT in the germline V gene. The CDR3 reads CASEVGINQPQHF. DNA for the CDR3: TGTGCCAGCGAGGTGGGGATCAATCAGCCCCAGCATTTT.

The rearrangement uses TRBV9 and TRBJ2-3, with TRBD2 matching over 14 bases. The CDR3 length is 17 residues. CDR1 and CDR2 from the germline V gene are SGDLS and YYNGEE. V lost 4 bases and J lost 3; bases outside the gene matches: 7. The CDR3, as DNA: TGTGCCAGCAGCACTCGACTAGCGGGGGGGCTAACAGATACGCAGTATTTT. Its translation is CASSTRLAGGLTDTQYF.